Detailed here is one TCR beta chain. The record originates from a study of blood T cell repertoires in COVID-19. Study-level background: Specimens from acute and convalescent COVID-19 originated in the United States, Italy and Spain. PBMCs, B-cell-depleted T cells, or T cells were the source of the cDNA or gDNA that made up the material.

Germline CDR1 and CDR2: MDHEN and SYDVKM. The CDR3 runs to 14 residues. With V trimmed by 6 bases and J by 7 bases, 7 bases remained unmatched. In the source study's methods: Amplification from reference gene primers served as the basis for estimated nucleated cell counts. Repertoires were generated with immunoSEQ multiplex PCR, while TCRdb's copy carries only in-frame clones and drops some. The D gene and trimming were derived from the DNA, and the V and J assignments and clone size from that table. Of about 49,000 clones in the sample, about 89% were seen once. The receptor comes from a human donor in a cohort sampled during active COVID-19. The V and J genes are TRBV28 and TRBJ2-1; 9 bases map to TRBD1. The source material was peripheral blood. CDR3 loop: CASSPDRGFNEQFF. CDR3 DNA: TGTGCCAGCAGCCCTGACAGGGGGTTTAATGAGCAGTTCTTC.